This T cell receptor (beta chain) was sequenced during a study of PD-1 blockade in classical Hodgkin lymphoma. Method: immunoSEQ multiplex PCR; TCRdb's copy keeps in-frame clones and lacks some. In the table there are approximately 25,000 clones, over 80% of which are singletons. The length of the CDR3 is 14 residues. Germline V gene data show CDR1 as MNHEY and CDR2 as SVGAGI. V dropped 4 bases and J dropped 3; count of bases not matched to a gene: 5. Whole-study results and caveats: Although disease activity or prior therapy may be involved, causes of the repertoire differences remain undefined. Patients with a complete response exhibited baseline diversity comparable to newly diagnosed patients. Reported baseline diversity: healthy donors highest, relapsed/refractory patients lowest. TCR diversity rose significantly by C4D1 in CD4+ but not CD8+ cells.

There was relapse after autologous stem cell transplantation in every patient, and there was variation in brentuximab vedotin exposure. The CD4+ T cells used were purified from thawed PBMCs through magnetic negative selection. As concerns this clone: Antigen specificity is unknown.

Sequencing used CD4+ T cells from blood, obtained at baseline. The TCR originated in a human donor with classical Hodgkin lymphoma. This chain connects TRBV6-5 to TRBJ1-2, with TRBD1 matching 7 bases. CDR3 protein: CASSSTGTDYGYTF. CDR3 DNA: TGTGCCAGCAGTTCGACCGGGACAGACTATGGCTACACCTTC.